The clone carrying this TCR beta chain was seen many times. Its antigen is still unknown. Libraries for TCR beta were made by quantitative 5'-RACE with molecular barcodes. Each CDR3 protein is one row after TCRdb ran MiXCR on the 5' RACE reads. The sample consists of over 450,000 distinct CDR3 sequences, 10% to 15% of them appearing once. This sample was included in a study of CD8 T cells in ankylosing spondylitis. This CDR3 spans 15 amino acids. The germline CDR1 and CDR2 sequences are SQVTM and ANQGSEA. Trimming stripped 4 bases from V and 6 bases from J, with 20 bases between. General study results and limits: Some motif variants had been reported before (in reactive arthritis synovial fluid and blood). CD8+ by phenotype, disease-linked clones were relatively rare in peripheral blood. The authors reported significant enrichment of disease-linked clones in matched ankylosing spondylitis synovial fluid. Characteristic, it appeared, of ankylosing spondylitis blood was a TCR beta motif of roughly eight highly homologous variants.

The specimen sequenced was blood, either unsorted or a sorted T cell fraction (not recorded which). The receptor was derived from a male donor with ankylosing spondylitis. The chain couples TRBV29-1 to TRBJ2-3, with D possibly being TRBD1 (6 bases). The CDR3 is CSVARDIRYRDTQYF. The DNA for the CDR3 is TGCAGCGTTGCCCGGGACATTCGATACCGGGATACGCAGTATTTT.